This T cell receptor (beta chain) was profiled in a study of shared clonotypes between healthy human individuals. As to this clone: Its antigen is not identified.

Findings and limits, study-wide: Only a few donors were included, so the genetic and exposure-history diversity represented was limited. Some naive CD4 clonotypes, roughly 4.8%, turned up in common across several donors. Large sequencing depth failed to make sorted-subset sequencing complete, rarefaction showed.

The V gene end was trimmed by 4 bases and the J gene end by 3 bases; junction bases not matched to a gene: 4. This CDR3 has 15 residues. The germline gives CDR1 MDHEN, CDR2 SYDVKM. Per sorted-subset replicate PCR, input was roughly 200 ng DNA, representing tens of thousands of T cell genomes. Assay used: immunoSEQ multiplex PCR; TCRdb lists only in-frame clones, some missing. The sample yields some 650,000 clones, around 97% seen once. The gene calls are TRBV28 and TRBJ2-7; 12 nucleotides align to TRBD2. The receptor was derived from a woman in her twenties or thirties in good health. Sequences were obtained from naive CD4+ T cells sorted from blood. Subset here: CD45RA+ positively selected. In nucleotides, the CDR3 is TGTGCCAGCAGTTCCCGGACTAGCGGGATCTACGAGCAGTACTTC. It specifies CASSSRTSGIYEQYF.